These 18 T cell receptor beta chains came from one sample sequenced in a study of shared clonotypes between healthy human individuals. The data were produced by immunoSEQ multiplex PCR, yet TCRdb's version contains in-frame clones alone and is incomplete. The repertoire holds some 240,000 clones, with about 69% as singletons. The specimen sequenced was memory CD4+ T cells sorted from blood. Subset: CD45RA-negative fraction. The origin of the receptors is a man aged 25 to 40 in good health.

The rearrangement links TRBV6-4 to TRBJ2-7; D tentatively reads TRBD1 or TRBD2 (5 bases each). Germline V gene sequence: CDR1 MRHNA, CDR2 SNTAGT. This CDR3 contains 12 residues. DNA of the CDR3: TGTGGGCTGGGACGGCTTCTTTACGAGCAGTACTTC. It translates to CGLGRLLYEQYF.

The CDR3 is CASSILGGPEKLFF. In DNA form, the CDR3 reads TGCGCCAGCAGTATCCTAGGAGGCCCTGAAAAACTGTTTTTT. The genes are TRBV5-1 and TRBJ1-4; D unclear. The CDR3 is 14 residues long. From germline, CDR1 is SGHRS and CDR2 YFSETQ. V was cut by 5 bases and J by 7 bases, with 15 bases left in between.

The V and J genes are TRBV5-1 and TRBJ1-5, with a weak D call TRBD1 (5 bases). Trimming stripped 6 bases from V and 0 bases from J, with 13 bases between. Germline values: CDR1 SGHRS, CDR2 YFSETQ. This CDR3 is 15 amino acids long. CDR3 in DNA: TGCGCCAGCACCCTGGGGACGGGTAGCAATCAGCCCCAGCATTTT. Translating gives CASTLGTGSNQPQHF.

The CDR3 DNA follows: TGTGCCAGCAGTATACAGGGAAGTCAGCCCCAGCATTTT. Amino acid sequence: CASSIQGSQPQHF. The chain combines TRBV28 with TRBJ1-5; perhaps TRBD1 as D (6 bases). The CDR3 is 13 amino acids. Looked up from germline, CDR1 is MDHEN and CDR2 is SYDVKM. Trimming cost V 5 bases and J 6 bases, with 11 bases left between them.

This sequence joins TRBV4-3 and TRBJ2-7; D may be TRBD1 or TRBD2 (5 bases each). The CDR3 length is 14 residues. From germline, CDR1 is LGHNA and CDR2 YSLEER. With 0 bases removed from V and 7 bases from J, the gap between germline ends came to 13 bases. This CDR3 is CASSQDLWGKEQYF. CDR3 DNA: TGCGCCAGCAGCCAAGATTTATGGGGGAAGGAGCAGTACTTC.

CDR3 in amino acids: CASSLGPPNTQYF. For the CDR3, the DNA is TGTGCCAGCAGCTTAGGTCCCCCTAATACGCAGTATTTT. The chain carries TRBV7-2 and TRBJ2-3; D call uncertain. The CDR3 sequence is 13 residues long. V was pared by 1 base and J by 7 bases, with 9 bases between. CDR1 and CDR2 (germline): SGHTA, FQGNSA.

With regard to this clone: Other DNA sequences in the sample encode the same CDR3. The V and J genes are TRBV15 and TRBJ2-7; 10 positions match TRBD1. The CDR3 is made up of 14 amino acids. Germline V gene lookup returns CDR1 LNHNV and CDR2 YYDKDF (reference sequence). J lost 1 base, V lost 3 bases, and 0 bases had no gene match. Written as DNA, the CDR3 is TGTGCCACCAGCAGGGACAGGGGGTCCTACGAGCAGTACTTC. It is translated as CATSRDRGSYEQYF.

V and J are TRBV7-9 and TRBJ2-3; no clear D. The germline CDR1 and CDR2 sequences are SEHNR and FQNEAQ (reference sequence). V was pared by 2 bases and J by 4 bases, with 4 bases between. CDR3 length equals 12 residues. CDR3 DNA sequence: TGTGCCAGCAGCTTATATGCAGATACGCAGTATTTT. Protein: CASSLYADTQYF. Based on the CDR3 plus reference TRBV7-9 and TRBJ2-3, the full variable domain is DTGVSQNPRHKITKRGQNVTFRCDPISEHNRLYWYRQTLGQGPEFLTYFQNEAQLEKSRLLSDRFSAERPKGSFSTLEIQRTEQGDSAMYLCASSLYADTQYFGPGTRLTVL.

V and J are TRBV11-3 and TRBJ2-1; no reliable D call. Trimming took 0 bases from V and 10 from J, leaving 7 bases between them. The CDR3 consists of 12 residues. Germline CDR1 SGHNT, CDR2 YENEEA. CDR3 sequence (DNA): TGTGCCAGCAGCTTAGAAACCGGGGAGCAGTTCTTC. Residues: CASSLETGEQFF.

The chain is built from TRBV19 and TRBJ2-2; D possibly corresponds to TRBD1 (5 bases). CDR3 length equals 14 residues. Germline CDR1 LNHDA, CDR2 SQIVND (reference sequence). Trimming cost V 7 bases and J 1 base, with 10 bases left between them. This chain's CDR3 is CASTRQMNTGELFF. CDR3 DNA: TGTGCCAGTACCCGACAGATGAACACCGGGGAGCTGTTTTTT.

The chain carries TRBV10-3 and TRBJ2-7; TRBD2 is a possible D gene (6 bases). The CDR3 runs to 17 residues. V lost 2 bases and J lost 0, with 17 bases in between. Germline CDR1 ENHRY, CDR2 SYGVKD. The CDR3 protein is CAISEPPGTSSSYEQYF. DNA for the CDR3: TGTGCCATCAGTGAGCCACCGGGGACTTCGTCCTCCTACGAGCAGTACTTC.

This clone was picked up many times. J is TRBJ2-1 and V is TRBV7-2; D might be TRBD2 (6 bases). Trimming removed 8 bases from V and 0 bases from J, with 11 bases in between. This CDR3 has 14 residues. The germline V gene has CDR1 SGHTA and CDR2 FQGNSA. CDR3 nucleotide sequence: TGTGCCAGCCCGGGAGACGACTCCTACAATGAGCAGTTCTTC. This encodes CASPGDDSYNEQFF.

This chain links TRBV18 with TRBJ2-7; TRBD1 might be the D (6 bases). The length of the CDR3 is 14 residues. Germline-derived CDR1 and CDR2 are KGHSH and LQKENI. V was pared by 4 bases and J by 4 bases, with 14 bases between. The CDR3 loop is CASSHDRLGYEQYF. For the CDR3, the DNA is TGTGCCAGCTCACACGACAGGCTGGGGTACGAGCAGTACTTC. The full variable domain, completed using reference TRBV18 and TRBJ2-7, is NAGVMQNPRHLVRRRGQEARLRCSPMKGHSHVYWYRQLPEEGLKFMVYLQKENIIDESGMPKERFSAEFPKEGPSILRIQQVVRGDSAAYFCASSHDRLGYEQYFGPGTRLTVT.

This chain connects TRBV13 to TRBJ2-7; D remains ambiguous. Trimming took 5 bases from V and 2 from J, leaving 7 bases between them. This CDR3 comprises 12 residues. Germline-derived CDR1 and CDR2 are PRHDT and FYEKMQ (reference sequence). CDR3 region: CASSRRTYEQYF. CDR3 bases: TGTGCCAGCAGCCGAAGAACCTACGAGCAGTACTTC.

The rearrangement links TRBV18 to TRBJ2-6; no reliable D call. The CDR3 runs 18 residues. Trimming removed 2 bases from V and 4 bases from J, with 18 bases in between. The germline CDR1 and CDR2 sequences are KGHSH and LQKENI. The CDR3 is CASSPGLPGPSGANVLTF. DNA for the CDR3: TGTGCCAGCTCACCAGGGCTCCCTGGTCCCTCCGGGGCCAACGTCCTGACTTTC.

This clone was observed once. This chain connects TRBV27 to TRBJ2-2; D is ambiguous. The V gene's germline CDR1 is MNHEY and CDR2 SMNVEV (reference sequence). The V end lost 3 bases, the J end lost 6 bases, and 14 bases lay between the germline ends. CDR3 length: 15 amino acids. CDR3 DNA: TGTGCCAGCAGTTTCTTCTCGACTGGCGCCGGGGAGCTGTTTTTT. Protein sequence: CASSFFSTGAGELFF.

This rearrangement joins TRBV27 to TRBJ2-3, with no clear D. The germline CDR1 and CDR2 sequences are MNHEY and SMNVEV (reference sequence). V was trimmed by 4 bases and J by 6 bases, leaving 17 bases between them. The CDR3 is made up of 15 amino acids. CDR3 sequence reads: CASSSPARYLDTQYF. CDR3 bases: TGTGCCAGCAGTTCCCCCGCGCGGTACTTGGATACGCAGTATTTT.

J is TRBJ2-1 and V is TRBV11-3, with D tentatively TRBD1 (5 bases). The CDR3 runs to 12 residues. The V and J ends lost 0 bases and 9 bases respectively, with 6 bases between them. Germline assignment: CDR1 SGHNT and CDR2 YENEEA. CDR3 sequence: CASSLDQGEQFF. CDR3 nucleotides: TGTGCCAGCAGCTTAGATCAGGGTGAGCAGTTCTTC.